This T cell receptor beta chain originates from a study of blood T cell repertoires in COVID-19. Study at large: Samples came from the United States, Italy and Spain, spanning acute and convalescent COVID-19. PBMCs, B-cell-depleted T cells, or T cells were the source of the cDNA or gDNA that made up the material.

This clone was detected only once. Under the authors' procedure: Estimation of nucleated cell counts was performed using reference gene primer amplification. The assay was immunoSEQ multiplex PCR, and TCRdb's table has in-frame clones only and misses some. The D gene and trimming were derived from the DNA, and the V and J assignments and clone size from that table. The table includes fewer than 250,000 clones, about 88% detected once. The CDR3 loop spans 17 amino acids. The J gene is TRBJ1-3, the V gene TRBV21-1; TRBD1 is the table's D call and was not checked against the DNA. TRBV21-1 is recorded as a pseudogene. Sample: peripheral blood. This clonotype was sampled from a man between 65 and 85 years old with acute or convalescent COVID-19. In DNA form, the CDR3 reads TGTGCCAGCAGCAAAAAAAATCTCACAGGCTCTGGAAACACCATATATTTT. Translating gives CASSKKNLTGSGNTIYF.